The rows below give T cell receptor beta chains drawn from one sample of a study of blood T cell repertoires in COVID-19. The assay was immunoSEQ multiplex PCR, and TCRdb's table has in-frame clones only and misses some. The sample lists around 97,000 clones, over 85% occurring once. The sequenced material came from peripheral blood. The receptors were gathered from a woman older than 75 in a cohort sampled during active COVID-19. The conserved cysteine and the conserved F or W are not part of the CDR3 here. Fields, in order: V gene, J gene, CDR3 protein.

V: TRBV11-2; J: TRBJ2-2; CDR3: ASSRGTSANTGELF
V: TRBV3-1/TRBV3-2; J: TRBJ2-7; CDR3: ASSQELRGTYEQY
V: TRBV10-3; J: TRBJ2-7; CDR3: AIRVGTGSYEQY
V: TRBV12-3/TRBV12-4; J: TRBJ2-1; CDR3: ASSRRVNEQF
V: TRBV27; J: TRBJ2-1; CDR3: ASTVRRGTGPINEQF
V: TRBV2; J: TRBJ1-1; CDR3: ASSVDSGTNTEAF
V: TRBV10-3; J: TRBJ1-2; CDR3: AISDPPGDGYT
V: TRBV7-9; J: TRBJ1-3; CDR3: ASSYGQGTNSGNTIY
V: TRBV3-1/TRBV3-2; J: TRBJ2-5; CDR3: ASSLKSALRGGVIQETQY
V: TRBV19; J: TRBJ1-6; CDR3: ASSYNSPLH
V: TRBV15; J: TRBJ2-1; CDR3: ATSRGGRVTTNEQF
V: TRBV3-1/TRBV3-2; J: TRBJ2-7; CDR3: ASSPQSDSYEQY
V: TRBV18; J: TRBJ2-1; CDR3: ASSRYGQGENEQF
V: TRBV10-3; J: TRBJ2-5; CDR3: ATQRTGVTQETQY
V: TRBV7-7; J: TRBJ2-2; CDR3: VREARRSRDGELF
V: TRBV25-1; J: TRBJ1-2; CDR3: ASSERRGYGYT
V: TRBV21-1; J: TRBJ1-5; CDR3: ATSGQRIYQPQH
V: TRBV12-5; J: TRBJ1-5; CDR3: ASGLTGGGQPQH
V: TRBV11-3; J: TRBJ2-3; CDR3: ASSPRLIDTQY
V: TRBV3-1/TRBV3-2; J: TRBJ2-1; CDR3: ASSSGLLISSYNEQF
V: TRBV7-2; J: TRBJ1-3; CDR3: ASSLGGQPLTSGNTIY
V: TRBV28; J: TRBJ2-1; CDR3: ASPYPGTSGYNEQF
V: TRBV29-1; J: TRBJ2-3; CDR3: SGRSLGQDTQY
V: TRBV19; J: TRBJ2-3; CDR3: ASSISEGTDTQY
V: TRBV4-1; J: TRBJ1-1; CDR3: ASSLTQGTEAF
V: TRBV5-4; J: TRBJ2-2; CDR3: ASSYSGVGTGELF
V: TRBV18; J: TRBJ2-1; CDR3: ASSPPKGEQF
V: TRBV3-1/TRBV3-2; J: TRBJ2-2; CDR3: ASSLRTGGGELF
V: TRBV19; J: TRBJ2-3; CDR3: ASDIPGVTDTQY
V: TRBV29-1; J: TRBJ2-5; CDR3: SVGTGQETQY
V: TRBV19; J: TRBJ2-4; CDR3: ASSMRGGDYSRGNIQY
V: TRBV5-1; J: TRBJ2-1; CDR3: ASSHPGGEQF
V: TRBV19; J: TRBJ1-1; CDR3: ASSIGTRVNTEAF
V: TRBV2; J: TRBJ2-4; CDR3: ASKSGQGRYIQY
V: TRBV30; J: TRBJ1-4; CDR3: AWSPWGTRTGELF
V: TRBV5-1; J: TRBJ1-1; CDR3: ASSVQQGNTEAF
V: TRBV18; J: TRBJ2-1; CDR3: ASSPRSGGGGSNNEQF
V: TRBV2; J: TRBJ2-1; CDR3: ARGTGQASSEQF
V: TRBV12-3/TRBV12-4; J: TRBJ2-5; CDR3: ASSAQGGETQY
V: TRBV5-1; J: TRBJ2-5; CDR3: ASSLGGLAGSTSGETQY
V: TRBV29-1; J: TRBJ1-4; CDR3: SVASQTPFATNEKLF
V: TRBV11-2; J: TRBJ1-1; CDR3: ASSPGQGHTEAF
V: TRBV7-2; J: TRBJ2-7; CDR3: ASSLRALREDPYEQY
V: TRBV18; J: TRBJ1-2; CDR3: ASSPRPGDYGYT
V: TRBV30; J: TRBJ1-6; CDR3: AGGGHSSDSPLH
V: TRBV9; J: TRBJ1-1; CDR3: ASSLDRNTEAF
V: TRBV6-1; J: TRBJ1-5; CDR3: ASSEGGGLGNQPQH
V: TRBV9; J: TRBJ2-5; CDR3: ASSVVGGQETQY
V: TRBV9; J: TRBJ2-5; CDR3: ASSGSSGQRH
V: TRBV7-2; J: TRBJ2-2; CDR3: ASSFQQGGLF
V: TRBV12-3/TRBV12-4; J: TRBJ2-1; CDR3: ASRERGGNEQF
V: TRBV4-1; J: TRBJ1-2; CDR3: ASSQVGAGRDYGYT